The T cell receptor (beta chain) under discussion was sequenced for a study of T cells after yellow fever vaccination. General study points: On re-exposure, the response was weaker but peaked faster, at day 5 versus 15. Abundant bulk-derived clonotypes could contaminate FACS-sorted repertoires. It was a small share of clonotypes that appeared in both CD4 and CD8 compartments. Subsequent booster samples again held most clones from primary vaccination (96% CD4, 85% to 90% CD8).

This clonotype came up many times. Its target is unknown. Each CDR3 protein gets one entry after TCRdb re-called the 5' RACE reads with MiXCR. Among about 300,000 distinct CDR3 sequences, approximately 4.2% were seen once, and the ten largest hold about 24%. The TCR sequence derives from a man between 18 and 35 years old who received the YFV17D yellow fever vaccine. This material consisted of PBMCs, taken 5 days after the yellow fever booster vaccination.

The CDR3 spells CASSYQGPGEAFF. The CDR3 DNA follows: TGTGCCAGCAGTTACCAGGGCCCAGGCGAAGCTTTCTTT. This chain connects TRBV6-6 to TRBJ1-1; D may be TRBD1 (5 bases). The CDR3 is made up of 13 amino acids. The ends were cut back, 2 bases at V and 8 bases at J, with 12 bases in the middle. Germline CDR1 reads MNHNY; CDR2 reads SVGAGI (reference sequence).